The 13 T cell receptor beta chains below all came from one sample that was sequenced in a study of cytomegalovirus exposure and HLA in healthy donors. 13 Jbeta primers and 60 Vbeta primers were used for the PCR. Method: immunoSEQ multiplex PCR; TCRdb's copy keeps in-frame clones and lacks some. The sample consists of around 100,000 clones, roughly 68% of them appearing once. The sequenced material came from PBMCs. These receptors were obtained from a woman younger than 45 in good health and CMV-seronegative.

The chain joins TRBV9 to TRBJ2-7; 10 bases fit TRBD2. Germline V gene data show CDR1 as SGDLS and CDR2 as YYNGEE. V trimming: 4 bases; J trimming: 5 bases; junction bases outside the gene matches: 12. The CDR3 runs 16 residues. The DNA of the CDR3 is TGTGCCAGCAGCTCGATAGGACTAGCGGTTCCTCACGAGCAGTACTTC. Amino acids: CASSSIGLAVPHEQYF.

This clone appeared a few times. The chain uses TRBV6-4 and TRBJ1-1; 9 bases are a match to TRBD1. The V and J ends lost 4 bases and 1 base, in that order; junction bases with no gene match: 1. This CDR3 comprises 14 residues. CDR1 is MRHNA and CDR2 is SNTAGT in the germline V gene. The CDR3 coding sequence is TGTGCCAGCAGTGGGGGACAGGGGAACACTGAAGCTTTCTTT. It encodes CASSGGQGNTEAFF.

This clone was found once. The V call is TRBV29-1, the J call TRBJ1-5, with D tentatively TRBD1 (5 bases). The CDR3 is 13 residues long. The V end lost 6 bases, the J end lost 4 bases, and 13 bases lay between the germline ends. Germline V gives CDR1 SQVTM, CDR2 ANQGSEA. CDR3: CSVGLGGNQPQHF. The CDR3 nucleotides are TGCAGCGTGGGGCTCGGGGGTAATCAGCCCCAGCATTTT. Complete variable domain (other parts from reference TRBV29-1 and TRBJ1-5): SAVISQKPSRDICQRGTSLTIQCQVDSQVTMMFWYRQQPGQSLTLIATANQGSEATYESGFVIDKFPISRPNLTFSTLTVSNMSPEDSSIYLCSVGLGGNQPQHFGDGTRLSIL.

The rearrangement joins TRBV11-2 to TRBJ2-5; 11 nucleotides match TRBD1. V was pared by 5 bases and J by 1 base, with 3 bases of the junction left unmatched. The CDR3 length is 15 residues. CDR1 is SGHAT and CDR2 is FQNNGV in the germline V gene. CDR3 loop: CASSAGTGGQETQYF. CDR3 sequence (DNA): TGTGCCAGCAGCGCCGGGACAGGGGGCCAAGAGACCCAGTACTTC.

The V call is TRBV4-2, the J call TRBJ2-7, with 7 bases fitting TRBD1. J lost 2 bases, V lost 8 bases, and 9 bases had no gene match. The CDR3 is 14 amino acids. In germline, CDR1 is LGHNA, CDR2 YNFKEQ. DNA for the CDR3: TGTGCCAGCGGAGAGGGAGACAGGGCCTACGAGCAGTACTTC. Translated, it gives CASGEGDRAYEQYF.

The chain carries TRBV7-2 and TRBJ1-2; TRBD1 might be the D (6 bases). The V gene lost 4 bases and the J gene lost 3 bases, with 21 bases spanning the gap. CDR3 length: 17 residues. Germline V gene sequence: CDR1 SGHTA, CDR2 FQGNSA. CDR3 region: CASSYRAASDQDYGYTF. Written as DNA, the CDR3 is TGTGCCAGCAGCTACAGGGCCGCGAGCGACCAGGACTATGGCTACACCTTC.

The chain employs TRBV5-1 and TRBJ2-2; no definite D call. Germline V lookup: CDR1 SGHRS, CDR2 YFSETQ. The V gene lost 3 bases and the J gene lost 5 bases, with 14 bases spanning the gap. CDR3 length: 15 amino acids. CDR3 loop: CASSYEEKRTGELFF. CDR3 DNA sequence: TGCGCCAGCAGCTACGAGGAGAAGAGGACCGGGGAGCTGTTTTTT.

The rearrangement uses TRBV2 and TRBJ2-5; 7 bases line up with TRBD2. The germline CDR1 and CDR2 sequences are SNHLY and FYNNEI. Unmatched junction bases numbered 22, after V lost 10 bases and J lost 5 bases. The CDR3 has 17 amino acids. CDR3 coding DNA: TGTGCCAACACCTACTCGGGACTCATACTGCGGGGGGAGACCCAGTACTTC. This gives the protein CANTYSGLILRGETQYF.

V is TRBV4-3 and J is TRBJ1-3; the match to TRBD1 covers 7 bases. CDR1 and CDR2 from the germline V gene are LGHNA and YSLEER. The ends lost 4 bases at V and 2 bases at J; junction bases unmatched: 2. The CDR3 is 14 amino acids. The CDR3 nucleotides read TGCGCCAGCAGCCCCGACAGGGCTGGAAACACCATATATTTT. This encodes CASSPDRAGNTIYF.

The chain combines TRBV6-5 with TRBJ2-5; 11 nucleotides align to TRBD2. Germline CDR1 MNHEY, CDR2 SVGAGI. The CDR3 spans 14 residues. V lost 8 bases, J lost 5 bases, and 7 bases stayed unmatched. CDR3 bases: TGTGCCAGCTTTAGCGGGGGGGCCGGGGAGACCCAGTACTTC. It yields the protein CASFSGGAGETQYF.

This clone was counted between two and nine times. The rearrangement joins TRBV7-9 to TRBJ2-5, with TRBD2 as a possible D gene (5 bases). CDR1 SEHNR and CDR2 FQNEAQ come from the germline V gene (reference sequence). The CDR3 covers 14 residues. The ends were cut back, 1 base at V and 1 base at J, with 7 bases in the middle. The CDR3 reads CASSLVRGQETQYF. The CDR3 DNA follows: TGTGCCAGCAGCTTAGTACGGGGCCAAGAGACCCAGTACTTC.

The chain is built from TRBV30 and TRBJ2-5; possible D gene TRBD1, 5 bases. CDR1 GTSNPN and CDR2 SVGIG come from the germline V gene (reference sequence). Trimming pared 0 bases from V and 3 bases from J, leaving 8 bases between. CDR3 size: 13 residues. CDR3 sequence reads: CAWSVGHKETQYF. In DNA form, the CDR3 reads TGTGCCTGGAGTGTTGGACATAAAGAGACCCAGTACTTC.

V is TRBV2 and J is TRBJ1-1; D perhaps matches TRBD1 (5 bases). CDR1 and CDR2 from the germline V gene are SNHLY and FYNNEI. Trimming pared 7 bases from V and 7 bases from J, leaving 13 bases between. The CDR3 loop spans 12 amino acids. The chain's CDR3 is CASNPWDCEAFF. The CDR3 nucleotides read TGTGCCAGCAATCCGTGGGACTGTGAAGCTTTCTTT.